A selection of T cell receptor beta chains follows, all from one sample in a study of T cells in Graves' hyperthyroidism and ophthalmopathy. MiXCR, run by TCRdb on the multiplex PCR reads, gives a single entry per CDR3 protein. Among 250,000 to 350,000 distinct CDR3 sequences, roughly 17% were seen once, and the ten largest hold roughly 33%. The sequencing input was blood. Source of these receptors: a young man with Graves' hyperthyroidism. CDR3s include the opening cysteine and the closing phenylalanine or tryptophan. A D gene is named only where the DNA matches it firmly. Expanded clones are given a class, and other clones once, few, many or no size at all.

CDR3 DNA | CDR3 protein | D gene | J gene | clone size | V gene
TGTGCCAGCAGTTTAAGGATCGCCGGCCCTACAGGGGTAGAGCAGTTCTTC | CASSLRIAGPTGVEQFF | TRBD1 | TRBJ2-1 | . | TRBV27
TGTGCCAGCAGCTTATATCGCCATTGGCAAATCTATGGCTACACCTTC | CASSLYRHWQIYGYTF | . | TRBJ1-2 | many | TRBV11-2
TGCAGTGCTAGCCCCGGACAGAACACTGAAGCTTTCTTT | CSASPGQNTEAFF | . | TRBJ1-1 | . | TRBV20-1
TGCGCCAGCAGCTTGGGACCGGTGGGGGCCAAAAACATTCAGTACTTC | CASSLGPVGAKNIQYF | . | TRBJ2-4 | many | TRBV5-1
TGTGCCAGCAGTTTATCGACAGGGCCCGAGCAGTACTTC | CASSLSTGPEQYF | TRBD1 | TRBJ2-7 | . | TRBV27
TGCAGTGCTCACCCGCGGGAGGGCCAAGAGACCCAGTACTTC | CSAHPREGQETQYF | TRBD2 | TRBJ2-5 | few | TRBV20-1
TGTGCCAGCAGCAATCCCAGCGTCCGCTCCTACAATGAGCAGTTCTTC | CASSNPSVRSYNEQFF | . | TRBJ2-1 | many | TRBV7-9
TGTGCCAGCAGCCAAGGTCTAGGGTCATCGGACGAGCAGTACTTC | CASSQGLGSSDEQYF | . | TRBJ2-7 | . | TRBV3-1
TGTGCCACCCGTCAGGGAAACACCATATATTTT | CATRQGNTIYF | . | TRBJ1-3 | . | TRBV19
TGCAGCCTACAGGGTGGCGGCCTCTCCTACAATGAGCAGTTCTTC | CSLQGGGLSYNEQFF | . | TRBJ2-1 | many | TRBV20-1
TGCAGTGCTATTAAGCCCGGGAGCTCCTACAATGAGCAGTTCTTC | CSAIKPGSSYNEQFF | . | TRBJ2-1 | few | TRBV20-1
TGTGCCAGCAGCCCAAGACAGGTGAACACTGAAGCTTTCTTT | CASSPRQVNTEAFF | . | TRBJ1-1 | . | TRBV9
TGTGCCAGCAGCCGGGACGGCGGTGAGCAGTTCTTC | CASSRDGGEQFF | . | TRBJ2-1 | . | TRBV7-9
TGTGCCAGCAGTTTGACAGCGAACACCGGGGAGCTGTTTTTT | CASSLTANTGELFF | . | TRBJ2-2 | many | TRBV12-3/TRBV12-4
TGTGCCAGCACCGGGACAGGGATCTACGAGCAGTACTTC | CASTGTGIYEQYF | TRBD1 | TRBJ2-7 | many | TRBV6-1
TGCGCCAGCAGCTTGTTCCAGGCCGCCTACGAGCAGTACTTC | CASSLFQAAYEQYF | . | TRBJ2-7 | many | TRBV5-1
TGTGCCGGGGGGACGGACCTTTTCACAGATACGCAGTATTTT | CAGGTDLFTDTQYF | . | TRBJ2-3 | many | TRBV6-1
TGCAGTGCTATAGAGCGGAGGGGGGCAGATACGCAGTATTTT | CSAIERRGADTQYF | . | TRBJ2-3 | many | TRBV20-1
TGTGCCAGCAGCTTAGGGGACAGGGGGTCGACGGGCTGCACCTTC | CASSLGDRGSTGCTF | TRBD1 | TRBJ1-2 | . | TRBV11-3
TGTGCCACGTCCGACAGGGTGGAGGGCTACACCTTC | CATSDRVEGYTF | TRBD1 | TRBJ1-2 | . | TRBV6-2/TRBV6-3
TGCAGCGTCGGTGGGGGGCTCTATGGCTACACCTTC | CSVGGGLYGYTF | . | TRBJ1-2 | . | TRBV29-1
TGTGCCAGCAGCTTAGGACAGGTCGAGAACACCGGGGAGCTGTTTTTT | CASSLGQVENTGELFF | . | TRBJ2-2 | few | TRBV13
TGTGCCAGCAGCCCCTGGGGTGGGGGAGGAGACAGTGAGCAGTACTTC | CASSPWGGGGDSEQYF | . | TRBJ2-7 | few | TRBV5-8
TGTGCCAGCACCTCGGGACCAAACACTGAAGCTTTCTTT | CASTSGPNTEAFF | . | TRBJ1-1 | few | TRBV2
TGTGCCAGCAGACAGCCGGGACACCAACAAAGACATGGCTACACCTTC | CASRQPGHQQRHGYTF | . | TRBJ1-2 | many | TRBV2
TGCAGTGCTATAGACAGGGAAAGCGGCTGGTCCTACGAGCAGTACTTC | CSAIDRESGWSYEQYF | TRBD1 | TRBJ2-7 | many | TRBV20-1
TGTGCCAGCAGTTACAGCGGGAGGGGAACCTACGAGCAGTACTTC | CASSYSGRGTYEQYF | TRBD2 | TRBJ2-7 | . | TRBV12-3/TRBV12-4
TGTGCCAGCAGCCGCCCTAGCGGGACCGCCTACGAGCAGTACTTC | CASSRPSGTAYEQYF | TRBD2 | TRBJ2-7 | . | TRBV11-2
TGTGCCAGCAGCTTAGTACAGAAGGTGGCCGAGCAGTACTTC | CASSLVQKVAEQYF | . | TRBJ2-7 | many | TRBV7-9
TGTGCCAGCAGCCGCCGGGACAGGGGGTCTGGCTACACCTTC | CASSRRDRGSGYTF | TRBD1 | TRBJ1-2 | few | TRBV7-9
TGTGCCTGGACTACAGGGTACAACACTGAAGCTTTCTTT | CAWTTGYNTEAFF | . | TRBJ1-1 | many | TRBV30
TGCAGTGCTAGGGCAACAGGGCAGGGCTACACCTTC | CSARATGQGYTF | . | TRBJ1-2 | few | TRBV20-1
TGTGCCAGCAGTTTATTAGGGGACTCTGGGGCCAACGTCCTGACTTTC | CASSLLGDSGANVLTF | . | TRBJ2-6 | many | TRBV28
TGCGCCAGCAGCCCTAAACCCCCACTATTACCGAACGAGCAGTACTTC | CASSPKPPLLPNEQYF | . | TRBJ2-7 | many | TRBV4-1
TGTGCCAGCAGCCCATGGGACTTACCCTACGAGCAGTACTTC | CASSPWDLPYEQYF | . | TRBJ2-7 | many | TRBV7-9
TGTGCCAGCAGCCAAAAAGGGGTAGCGGGCTACTCCTACAATGAGCAGTTCTTC | CASSQKGVAGYSYNEQFF | TRBD2 | TRBJ2-1 | . | TRBV3-1
TGCGCCAGCAGCTCAACAGGGAGGAATCAGCCCCAGCATTTT | CASSSTGRNQPQHF | . | TRBJ1-5 | few | TRBV4-1